These 13 T cell receptor beta chains came from one sample sequenced in a study of blood T cells in healthy people across ages. Through a sample-barcoded 5' primer and a J-beta primer mix, a second PCR was run for roughly 7 to 12 cycles. TCRdb called the 5' RACE reads again in MiXCR, with one record for every CDR3 protein. This table holds 700,000 or so distinct CDR3 sequences, less than 45% found once. The specimen was blood. These receptors all stem from a man at least 80 years old in good health.

The chain links TRBV5-6 to TRBJ2-3; TRBD1 aligns across 9 bases. V lost 6 bases to trimming and J lost 0 bases; unmatched junction nucleotides: 5. Looked up from germline, CDR1 is SGHDT and CDR2 is YYEEEE. The CDR3 is made up of 15 amino acids. CDR3 residues: CASTQTGGSTDTQYF. DNA for the CDR3: TGTGCCAGCACCCAAACAGGGGGCAGCACAGATACGCAGTATTTT.

A single count supports this clonotype. A much larger clone lies a single base off, so this may be a read error. This chain uses TRBV7-8 with TRBJ1-4, with D unclear. This CDR3 spans 14 amino acids. Trimming took 5 bases from V and 0 from J, leaving 7 bases between them. CDR1 and CDR2 from the germline V gene are SGHVS and FQNEAQ. CDR3 sequence: CASSVKATNEKLFF. In nucleotides, the CDR3 is TGTGCCAGCAGCGTCAAGGCAACTAATGAAAAACTGTTTTTT.

A remark on this clonotype: A much larger clone is a single base away; this may be a read error. V is TRBV7-2 and J is TRBJ2-5; tentatively, D is TRBD1 or TRBD2 (6 bases each). Germline loops: CDR1 SGHTA, CDR2 FQGNSA. This CDR3 is 14 amino acids long. The V and J ends lost 6 bases and 7 bases respectively, with 18 bases between them. This CDR3 is CASSRDSVGATQYF. CDR3 DNA: TGTGCCAGCAGTCGGGACTCCGTGGGGGCGACCCAGTACTTC.

The chain joins TRBV11-1 to TRBJ2-6; 13 bases fit TRBD2. Trimming cost V 1 base and J 2 bases; bases outside gene matches: 17. Germline CDR1 and CDR2: SGHAT and FQDESV (reference sequence). The CDR3 has 23 residues. CDR3 protein: CASSLGHRDRGLAGVAGANVLTF. The CDR3 nucleotides read TGTGCCAGCAGCTTAGGACACCGGGACAGAGGACTAGCGGGAGTTGCTGGGGCCAACGTCCTGACTTTC.

This sequence joins TRBV2 and TRBJ2-7; 9 nucleotides line up with TRBD1. V was pared by 5 bases and J by 3 bases, with 5 bases of the junction left unmatched. CDR1 is SNHLY and CDR2 is FYNNEI in the germline V gene. This CDR3 region has 14 residues. The CDR3 coding sequence is TGTGCCAGCAGTTCCGGGACAGGGTGCTACGAGCAGTACTTC. It encodes CASSSGTGCYEQYF.

This clonotype appeared a single time. One junction end disagrees with the germline gene, perhaps due to a read error. The chain uses TRBV27 and TRBJ2-3; no reliable D call. CDR1 and CDR2 (germline): MNHEY, SMNVEV (reference sequence). The CDR3 loop spans 13 amino acids. The chain's CDR3 is CVSSPPGTDTQYF. The CDR3 coding sequence is TGTGTCAGCAGTCCACCTGGCACAGATACGCAGTATTTT.

The V and J genes are TRBV20-1 and TRBJ2-7; D uncertain. The CDR3 runs 15 residues. V lost 1 base and J lost 0, with 13 bases in between. Germline assignment: CDR1 DFQATT and CDR2 SNEGSKA (reference sequence). CDR3 nucleotide sequence: TGCAGTGCTAGAGTTGGCTCGAAGAGCTCCTACGAGCAGTACTTC. This gives the protein CSARVGSKSSYEQYF.

The genes are TRBV9 and TRBJ1-4; 10 positions agree with TRBD1. The CDR3 is made up of 15 amino acids. Germline-derived CDR1 and CDR2 are SGDLS and YYNGEE. With V trimmed by 4 bases and J by 6 bases, 6 bases remained unmatched. The CDR3 DNA follows: TGTGCCAGCAGCCCCCCCGGGACAGGGGATGAAAAACTGTTTTTT. Its translation is CASSPPGTGDEKLFF.

V is TRBV5-1 and J is TRBJ2-5; 7 bases align to TRBD2. Germline lookup yields CDR1 SGHRS and CDR2 YFSETQ. V lost 0 bases to trimming and J lost 4 bases; unmatched junction nucleotides: 6. The CDR3 contains 15 residues. In DNA, the CDR3 is TGCGCCAGCAGCTTGGGTAGCGGGCTGAGAGAGACCCAGTACTTC. This translates into CASSLGSGLRETQYF.

On this clonotype: A much larger clone differs from this one at a single base, so this may be a read error. The rearrangement uses TRBV7-2 and TRBJ2-5, with 7 bases aligning to TRBD1. V was clipped by 5 bases and J by 2 bases; unmatched bases: 8. Germline-derived CDR1 and CDR2 are SGHTA and FQGNSA. The CDR3 length is 15 residues. CDR3: CASSTRDSAQETQYF. The CDR3 DNA reads TGTGCCAGCAGCACCCGGGACAGTGCACAAGAGACCCAGTACTTC. Together with reference TRBV7-2 and TRBJ2-5, the CDR3 gives the full variable domain: GAGVSQSPSNKVTEKGKDVELRCDPISGHTALYWYRQSLGQGLEFLIYFQGNSAPDKSGLPSDRFSAERTGGSVSTLTIQRTQQEDSAVYLCASSTRDSAQETQYFGPGTRLLVL.

The CDR3 DNA reads TGTGCCAGCAGTACAGGTGTCAGGGAGCAGTACTTC. Protein: CASSTGVREQYF. The chain recombines TRBV6-2 or TRBV6-3 with TRBJ2-5; tentatively, D is TRBD1 or TRBD2 (5 bases each). The CDR3 covers 12 residues. Germline values: CDR1 MNHEY, CDR2 SVGEGT. Trimming removed 5 bases from V and 11 bases from J, with 15 bases in between.

This clonotype has ten or more counts. The chain links TRBV7-2 to TRBJ2-7, with unresolved D. V lost 5 bases and J 5 bases, leaving 19 bases between the germline ends. The CDR3 loop spans 15 amino acids. Germline loops: CDR1 SGHTA, CDR2 FQGNSA. Written as DNA, the CDR3 is TGTGCCAGCAGCCCGCGTTGGGGTAGTCTCAACGAGCAGTACTTC. It is translated as CASSPRWGSLNEQYF.

The chain recombines TRBV28 with TRBJ1-2; 9 bases are shared with TRBD1. With V trimmed by 5 bases and J by 4 bases, 14 bases remained unmatched. The germline CDR1 and CDR2 sequences are MDHEN and SYDVKM. The CDR3 is 17 residues long. CDR3 in amino acids: CASSPLPGQGNLYGYTF. DNA for the CDR3: TGTGCCAGCAGTCCCCTCCCGGGACAGGGAAACCTCTATGGCTACACCTTC.